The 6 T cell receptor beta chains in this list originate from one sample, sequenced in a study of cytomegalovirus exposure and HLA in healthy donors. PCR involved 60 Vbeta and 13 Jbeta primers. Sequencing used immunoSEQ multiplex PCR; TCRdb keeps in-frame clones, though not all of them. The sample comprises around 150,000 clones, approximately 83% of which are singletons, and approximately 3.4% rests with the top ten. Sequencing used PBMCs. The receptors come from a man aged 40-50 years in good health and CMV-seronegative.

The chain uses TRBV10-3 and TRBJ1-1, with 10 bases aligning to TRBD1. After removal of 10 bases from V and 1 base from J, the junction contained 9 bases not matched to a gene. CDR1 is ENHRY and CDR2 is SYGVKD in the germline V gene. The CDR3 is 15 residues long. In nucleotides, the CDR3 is TGTGCCACGGGAGGGGACAGGGGCCGGAACACTGAAGCTTTCTTT. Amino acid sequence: CATGGDRGRNTEAFF.

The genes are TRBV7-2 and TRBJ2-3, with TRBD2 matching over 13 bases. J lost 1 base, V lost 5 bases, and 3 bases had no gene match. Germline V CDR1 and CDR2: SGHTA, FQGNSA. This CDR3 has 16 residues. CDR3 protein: CASSTGLAGGTDTQYF. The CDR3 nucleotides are TGTGCCAGCAGCACCGGACTAGCGGGGGGCACAGATACGCAGTATTTT.

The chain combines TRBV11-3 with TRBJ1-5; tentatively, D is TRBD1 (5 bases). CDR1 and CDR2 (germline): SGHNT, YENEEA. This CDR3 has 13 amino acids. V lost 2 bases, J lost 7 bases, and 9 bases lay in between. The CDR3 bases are TGTGCCAGCAGCTTAAGGGGCAGCCAGCCCCAGCATTTT. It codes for CASSLRGSQPQHF.

The CDR3, as DNA: TGTGCCAGCAGCCCGAATTTAGCGGGAAAGTACAATGAGCAGTTCTTC. It yields the protein CASSPNLAGKYNEQFF. This chain joins TRBV7-9 and TRBJ2-1; the match to TRBD2 covers 8 bases. Germline CDR1 is SEHNR and CDR2 is FQNEAQ (reference sequence). V lost 5 bases and J lost 4; bases outside the gene matches: 10. The CDR3 sequence is 16 residues long. Full variable domain (missing parts from reference TRBV7-9 and TRBJ2-1): DTGVSQNPRHKITKRGQNVTFRCDPISEHNRLYWYRQTLGQGPEFLTYFQNEAQLEKSRLLSDRFSAERPKGSFSTLEIQRTEQGDSAMYLCASSPNLAGKYNEQFFGPGTRLTVL.

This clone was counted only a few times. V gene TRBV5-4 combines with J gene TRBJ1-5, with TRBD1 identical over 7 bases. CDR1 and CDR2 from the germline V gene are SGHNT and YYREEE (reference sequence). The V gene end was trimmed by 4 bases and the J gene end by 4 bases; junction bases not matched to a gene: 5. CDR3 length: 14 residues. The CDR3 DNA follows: TGTGCCAGCAGCCGACAGGGAAATAATCAGCCCCAGCATTTT. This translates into CASSRQGNNQPQHF.

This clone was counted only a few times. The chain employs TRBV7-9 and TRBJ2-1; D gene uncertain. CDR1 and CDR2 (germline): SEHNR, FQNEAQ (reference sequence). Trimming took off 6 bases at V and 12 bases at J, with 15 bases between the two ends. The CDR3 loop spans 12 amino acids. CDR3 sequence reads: CASRPPQYPQFF. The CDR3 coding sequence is TGTGCCAGCAGACCCCCGCAGTATCCGCAGTTCTTC. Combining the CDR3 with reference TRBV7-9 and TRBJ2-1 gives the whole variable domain DTGVSQNPRHKITKRGQNVTFRCDPISEHNRLYWYRQTLGQGPEFLTYFQNEAQLEKSRLLSDRFSAERPKGSFSTLEIQRTEQGDSAMYLCASRPPQYPQFFGPGTRLTVL.